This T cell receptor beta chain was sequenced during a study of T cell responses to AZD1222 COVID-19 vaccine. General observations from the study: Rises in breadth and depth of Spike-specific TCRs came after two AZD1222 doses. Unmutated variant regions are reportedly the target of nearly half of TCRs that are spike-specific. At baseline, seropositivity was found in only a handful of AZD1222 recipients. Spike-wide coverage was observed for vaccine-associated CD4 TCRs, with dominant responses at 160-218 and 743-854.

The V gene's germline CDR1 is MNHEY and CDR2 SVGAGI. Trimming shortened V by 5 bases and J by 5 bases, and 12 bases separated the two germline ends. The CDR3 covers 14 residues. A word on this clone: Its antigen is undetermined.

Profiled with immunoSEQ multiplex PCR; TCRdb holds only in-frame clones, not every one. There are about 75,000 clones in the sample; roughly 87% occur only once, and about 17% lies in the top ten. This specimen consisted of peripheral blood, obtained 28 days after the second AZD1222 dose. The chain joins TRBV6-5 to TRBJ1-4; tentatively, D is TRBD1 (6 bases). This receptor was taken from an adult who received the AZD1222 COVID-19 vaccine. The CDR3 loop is CASSPGGRNEKLFF. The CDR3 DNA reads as TGTGCCAGCAGTCCCGGGGGCAGAAATGAAAAACTGTTTTTT.